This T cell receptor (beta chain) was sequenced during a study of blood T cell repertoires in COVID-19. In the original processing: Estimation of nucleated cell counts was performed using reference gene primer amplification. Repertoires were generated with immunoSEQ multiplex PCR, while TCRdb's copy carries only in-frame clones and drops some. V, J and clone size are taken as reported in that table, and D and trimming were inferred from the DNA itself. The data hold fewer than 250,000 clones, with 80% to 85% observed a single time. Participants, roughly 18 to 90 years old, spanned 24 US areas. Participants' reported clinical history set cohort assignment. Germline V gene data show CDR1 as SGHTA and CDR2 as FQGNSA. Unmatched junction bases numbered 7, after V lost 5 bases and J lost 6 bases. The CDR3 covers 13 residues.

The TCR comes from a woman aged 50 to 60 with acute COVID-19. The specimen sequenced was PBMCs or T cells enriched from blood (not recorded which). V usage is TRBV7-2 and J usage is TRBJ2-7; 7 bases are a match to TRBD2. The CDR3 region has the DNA TGTGCCAGCAGCCGCAGCGGGAAGGTCGAGCAGTACTTC. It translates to CASSRSGKVEQYF.